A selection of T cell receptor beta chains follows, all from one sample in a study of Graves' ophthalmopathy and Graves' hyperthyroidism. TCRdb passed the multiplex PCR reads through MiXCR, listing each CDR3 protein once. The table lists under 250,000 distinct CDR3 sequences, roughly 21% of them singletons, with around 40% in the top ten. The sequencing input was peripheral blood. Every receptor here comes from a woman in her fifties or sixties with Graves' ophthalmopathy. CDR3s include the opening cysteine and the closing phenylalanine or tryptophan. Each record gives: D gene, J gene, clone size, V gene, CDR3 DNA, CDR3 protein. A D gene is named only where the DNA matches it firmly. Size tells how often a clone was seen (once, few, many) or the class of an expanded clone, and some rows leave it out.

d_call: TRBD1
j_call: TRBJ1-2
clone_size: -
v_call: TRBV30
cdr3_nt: TGTGCCTGGAGTGTAAGGCAGGGGGGAGGTGGCTACACCTTC
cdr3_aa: CAWSVRQGGGGYTF

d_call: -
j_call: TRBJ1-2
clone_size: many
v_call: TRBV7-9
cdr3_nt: TGTGCCAGCAGCTTAGCCCGTAATGGCTACACCTTC
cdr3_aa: CASSLARNGYTF

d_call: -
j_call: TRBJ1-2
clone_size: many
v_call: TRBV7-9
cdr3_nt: TGTGCCAGCAGCTCCTACGACGGGGCTAACTATGGCTACACCTTC
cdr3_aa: CASSSYDGANYGYTF

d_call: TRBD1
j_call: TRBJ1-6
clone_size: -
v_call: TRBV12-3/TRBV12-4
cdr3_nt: TGTGCCAGCACCAGGACAGGGGGTGCGTCACCCCTCCACTTT
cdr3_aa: CASTRTGGASPLHF

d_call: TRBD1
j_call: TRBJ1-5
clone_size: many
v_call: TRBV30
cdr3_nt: TGTGCCTGGGGGGGACAGTCCAATCAGCCCCAGCATTTT
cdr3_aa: CAWGGQSNQPQHF

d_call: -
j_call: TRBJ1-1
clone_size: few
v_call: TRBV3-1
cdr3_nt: TGTGCCAGCAGCCAGCAGGGGTTTAACACTGAAGCTTTCTTT
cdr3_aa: CASSQQGFNTEAFF

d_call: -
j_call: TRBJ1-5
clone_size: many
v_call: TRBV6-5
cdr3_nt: TGTGCCAGCAGATATTATAGCAATCAGCCCCAGCATTTT
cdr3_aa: CASRYYSNQPQHF

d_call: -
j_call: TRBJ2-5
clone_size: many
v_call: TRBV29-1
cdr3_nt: TGCAGCGCAAGGTCAGGGAGAGGACAGCGAGGGGAGACCCAGTACTTC
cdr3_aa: CSARSGRGQRGETQYF

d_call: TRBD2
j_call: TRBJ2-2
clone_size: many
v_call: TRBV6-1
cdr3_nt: TGTGCCAGCAGACTACTAGCGGGAGGATACGCCGGGGAGCTGTTTTTT
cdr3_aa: CASRLLAGGYAGELFF

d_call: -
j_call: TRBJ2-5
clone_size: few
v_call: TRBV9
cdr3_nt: TGTGCCAGCAGCGTAGAGGGCCACGGGAAAGAGACCCAGTACTTC
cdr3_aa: CASSVEGHGKETQYF

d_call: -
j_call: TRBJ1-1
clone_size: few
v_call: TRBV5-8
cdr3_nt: TGTGCCAGCAGCTTGGGCAACCCGAACACTGAAGCTTTCTTT
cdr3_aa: CASSLGNPNTEAFF

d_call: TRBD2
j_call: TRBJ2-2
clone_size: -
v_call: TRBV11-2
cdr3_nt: TGTGCCAGCAGCCAAAGCGGGAGCGGCGGGGAGCTGTTTTTT
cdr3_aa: CASSQSGSGGELFF

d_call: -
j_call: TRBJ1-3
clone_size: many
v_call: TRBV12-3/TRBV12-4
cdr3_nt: TGTGCCAGCAGTTTATCAGGGGCAGGAAACACCATATATTTT
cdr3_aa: CASSLSGAGNTIYF

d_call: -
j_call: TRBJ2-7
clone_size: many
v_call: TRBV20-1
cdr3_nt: TGCAGTGCTACATCGCCCTTCTCCTACGAGCAGTACTTC
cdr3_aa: CSATSPFSYEQYF

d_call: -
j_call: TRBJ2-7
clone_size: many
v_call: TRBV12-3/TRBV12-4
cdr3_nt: TGTGCCAGCAGCCGGGTGGAGGGCGGAGGCGAGCAGTACTTC
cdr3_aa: CASSRVEGGGEQYF

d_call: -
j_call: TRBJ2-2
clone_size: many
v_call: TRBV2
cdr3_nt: TGTGCCAGCAGCCGAGTCGGGTACACCGGGGAGCTGTTTTTT
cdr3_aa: CASSRVGYTGELFF

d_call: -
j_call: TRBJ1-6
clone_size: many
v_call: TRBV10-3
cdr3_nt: TGTGCCATCAGTGAGTCGCCGCAGGGTGGGTCACCCCTCCACTTT
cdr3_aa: CAISESPQGGSPLHF

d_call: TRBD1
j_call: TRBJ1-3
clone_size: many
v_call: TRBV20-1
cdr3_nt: TGCAGTGCTAAGACAGGGAGCTCTGGAAACACCATATATTTT
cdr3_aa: CSAKTGSSGNTIYF

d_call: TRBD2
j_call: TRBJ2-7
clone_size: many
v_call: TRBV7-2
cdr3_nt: TGTGCCAGCAGCTTAACTAGCGGGTTCTCCGAGCAGTACTTC
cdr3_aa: CASSLTSGFSEQYF

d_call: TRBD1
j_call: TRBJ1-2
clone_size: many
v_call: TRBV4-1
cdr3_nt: TGCGCCAGCAGCTCGCCAGGGGGTTATGGCTACACCTTC
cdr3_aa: CASSSPGGYGYTF

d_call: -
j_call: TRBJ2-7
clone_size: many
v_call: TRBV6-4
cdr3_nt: TGTGCCAGCAGTGGTCATGGCGCGGACGACTCCTACGAGCAGTACTTC
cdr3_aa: CASSGHGADDSYEQYF

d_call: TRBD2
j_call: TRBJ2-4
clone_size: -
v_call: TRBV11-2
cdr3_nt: TGTGCCAACAGCTTCCAGATAGCGGGGGAGAACATTCAGTACTTC
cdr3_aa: CANSFQIAGENIQYF

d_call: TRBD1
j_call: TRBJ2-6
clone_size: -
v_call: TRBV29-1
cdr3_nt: TGCAGCGTTGTTGGACAGGGATCCGGGGCCAACGTCCTGACTTTC
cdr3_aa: CSVVGQGSGANVLTF

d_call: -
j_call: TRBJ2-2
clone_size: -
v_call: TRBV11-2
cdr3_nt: TGTGCCAGCAGCTTACACACTGACACGAACACCGGGGAGCTGTTTTTT
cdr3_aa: CASSLHTDTNTGELFF

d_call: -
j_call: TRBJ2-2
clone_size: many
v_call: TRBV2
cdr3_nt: TGTGCCAGCAGTGAATCGCGGACCGGGGAGCTGTTTTTT
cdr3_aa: CASSESRTGELFF